This TCR beta chain was found in a study of neoadjuvant anti-PD-1 for oral cavity cancer. Blood libraries mostly used about 500 ng genomic DNA, six replicates each. Sequenced by immunoSEQ multiplex PCR; TCRdb stores in-frame clones only, minus some. The sample contains about 72,000 clones, over 70% of which appear only once. Remarks on this clone: Its antigen is not known.

Trimming pared 1 base from V and 4 bases from J, leaving 13 bases between. CDR3 size: 15 residues. Germline assignment: CDR1 MGHRA and CDR2 YSYEKL. These newly diagnosed stage II-IVA oral cavity squamous cell carcinoma patients had no prior systemic or radiation treatment. Study-wide results and caveats: Non-responders to neoadjuvant nivolumab had significantly more clonal PBMC T cells than responders. Higher pretreatment blood Treg/Th17 ratios correlated with higher pretreatment blood and lower post-treatment tumor TCRbeta clonality.

The sequencing here drew on PBMCs, taken before nivolumab (anti-PD-1) treatment. The gene calls are TRBV4-1 and TRBJ1-1, with D perhaps TRBD1 (6 bases). This clonotype was sampled from a person between 40 and 85 years old with oral cavity squamous cell carcinoma. CDR3 sequence (DNA): TGCGCCAGCAGCCAAGTTGGGGGGCTCGGCACTGAAGCTTTCTTT. This gives the protein CASSQVGGLGTEAFF.